This record covers a single TCR beta chain. The CDR3 has 17 amino acids. Germline V CDR1 and CDR2: SNHLY, FYNNEI. With 3 bases clipped from V and 0 bases from J, the junction kept 3 bases outside the gene matches. The data were obtained in a study of blood T cell repertoires in COVID-19. Some clones are missing from TCRdb's copy, which holds only in-frame ones; the method was immunoSEQ multiplex PCR. The data show fewer than 75,000 clones, roughly 92% seen once. This TCR was recovered from a man aged 50 to 59 with active COVID-19. This chain joins TRBV2 and TRBJ2-1, with 12 bases lining up with TRBD2. The sample consisted of peripheral blood. The CDR3 reads CASSEWTSGISYNEQFF. The CDR3 DNA sequence: TGTGCCAGCAGTGAGTGGACTAGCGGGATCTCCTACAATGAGCAGTTCTTC.